This TCR beta chain was observed in a study of Graves' ophthalmopathy and Graves' hyperthyroidism. This clonotype has ten or more counts. Amplification targeted the TCR beta CDR3 regions, with RNA transcripts as the source material. HTBI primers were employed in first-round RT-PCR, then a second-round multiplex PCR followed. A single record per CDR3 protein comes from TCRdb applying MiXCR to the multiplex PCR reads. In the table there are around 1,000,000 distinct CDR3 sequences, 35% to 40% of which are singletons. The TCR sequence derives from an adult man with Graves' hyperthyroidism. The sequenced sample consisted of peripheral blood or thyroid tissue (not recorded which).

CDR3 protein: CASRASGGRETQYF. DNA of the CDR3: TGTGCCAGTAGGGCTAGCGGGGGAAGGGAGACCCAGTACTTC. The chain is built from TRBV19 and TRBJ2-5, with TRBD2 identical over 10 bases. The CDR3 extends over 14 amino acids. The germline V gene has CDR1 LNHDA and CDR2 SQIVND (reference sequence). The junction had 6 bases not matched to a gene; V was cut back by 6 bases and J by 5 bases.